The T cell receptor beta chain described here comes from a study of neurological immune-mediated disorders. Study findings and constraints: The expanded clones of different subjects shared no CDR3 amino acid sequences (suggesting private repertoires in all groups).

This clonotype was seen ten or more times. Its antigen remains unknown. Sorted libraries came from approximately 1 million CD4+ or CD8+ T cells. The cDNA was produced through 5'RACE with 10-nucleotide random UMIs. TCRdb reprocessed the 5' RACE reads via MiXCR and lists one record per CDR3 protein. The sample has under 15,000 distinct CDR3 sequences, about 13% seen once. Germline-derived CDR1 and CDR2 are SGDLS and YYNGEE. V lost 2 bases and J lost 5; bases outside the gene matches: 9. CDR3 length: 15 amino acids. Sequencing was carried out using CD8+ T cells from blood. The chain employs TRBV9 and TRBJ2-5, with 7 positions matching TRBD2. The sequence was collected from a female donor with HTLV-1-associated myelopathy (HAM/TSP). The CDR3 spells CASSVGGYPKETQYF. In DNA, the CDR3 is TGTGCCAGCAGCGTCGGGGGGTACCCGAAGGAGACCCAGTACTTC.